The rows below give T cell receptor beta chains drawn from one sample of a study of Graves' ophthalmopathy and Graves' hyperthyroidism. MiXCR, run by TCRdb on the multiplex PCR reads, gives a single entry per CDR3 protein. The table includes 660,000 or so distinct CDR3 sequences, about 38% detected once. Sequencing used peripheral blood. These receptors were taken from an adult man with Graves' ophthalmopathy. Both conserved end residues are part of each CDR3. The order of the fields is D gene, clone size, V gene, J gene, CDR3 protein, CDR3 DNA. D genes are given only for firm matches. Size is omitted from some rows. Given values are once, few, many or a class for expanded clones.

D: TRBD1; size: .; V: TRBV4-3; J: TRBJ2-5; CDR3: CASSQDRLDRAQETQYF; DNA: TGCGCCAGCAGCCAAGATCGTCTGGACAGGGCACAAGAGACCCAGTACTTC
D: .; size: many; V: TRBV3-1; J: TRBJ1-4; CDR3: CASSQGAGGKLFF; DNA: TGTGCCAGCAGCCAAGGGGCGGGTGGAAAACTGTTTTTT
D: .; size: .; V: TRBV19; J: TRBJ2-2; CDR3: CASNNPAGANTGELFF; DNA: TGTGCCAGTAATAACCCGGCAGGGGCGAACACCGGGGAGCTGTTTTTT
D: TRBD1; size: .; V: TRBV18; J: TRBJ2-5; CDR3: CASSPWDRVETQYF; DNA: TGTGCCAGCTCACCATGGGACAGGGTTGAGACCCAGTACTTC
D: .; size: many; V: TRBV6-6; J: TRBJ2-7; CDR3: CASTDISKGEQYF; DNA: TGTGCCAGCACTGACATCTCGAAGGGGGAGCAGTACTTC
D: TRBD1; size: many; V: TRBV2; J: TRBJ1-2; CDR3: CASSVQGQGGYTF; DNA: TGTGCCAGCAGTGTACAAGGACAGGGAGGATACACCTTC
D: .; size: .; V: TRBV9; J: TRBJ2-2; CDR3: CASSVEQAENTGELFF; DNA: TGTGCCAGCAGCGTAGAACAAGCGGAAAACACCGGGGAGCTGTTTTTT
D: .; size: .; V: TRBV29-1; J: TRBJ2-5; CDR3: CSVVVGLGNQPQYF; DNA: TGCAGCGTTGTAGTGGGCCTAGGCAATCAGCCCCAGTACTTC
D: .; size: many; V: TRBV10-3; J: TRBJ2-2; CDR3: CAAIGRGKIRTGELFF; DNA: TGTGCCGCCATTGGCAGGGGCAAAATCAGGACCGGGGAGCTGTTTTTT
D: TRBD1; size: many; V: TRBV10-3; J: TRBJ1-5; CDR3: CAIQDRVGDQPQHF; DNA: TGTGCCATCCAGGACAGGGTTGGTGATCAGCCCCAGCATTTT
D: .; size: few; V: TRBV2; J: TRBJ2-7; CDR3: CASKFEGHFYEQYF; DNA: TGTGCCAGCAAGTTTGAAGGACATTTCTACGAGCAGTACTTC
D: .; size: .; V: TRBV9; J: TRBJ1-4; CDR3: CASSVTLAGELFF; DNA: TGTGCCAGCAGCGTGACTTTAGCGGGGGAACTGTTTTTT
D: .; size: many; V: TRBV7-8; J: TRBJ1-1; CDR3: CASSERQQPLNTEAFF; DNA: TGTGCCAGCAGCGAACGACAGCAGCCCCTGAACACTGAAGCTTTCTTT
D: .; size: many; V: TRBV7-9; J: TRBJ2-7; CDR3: CASSLVGGKGYEQYF; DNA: TGTGCCAGCAGCTTAGTAGGGGGGAAGGGCTACGAGCAGTACTTC
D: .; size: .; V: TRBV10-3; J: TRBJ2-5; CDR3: CAISPGAETQYF; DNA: TGTGCCATCAGCCCGGGAGCGGAGACCCAGTACTTC
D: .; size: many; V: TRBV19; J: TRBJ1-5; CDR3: CASKKREQPQHF; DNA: TGTGCCAGTAAGAAGAGGGAGCAGCCCCAGCATTTT
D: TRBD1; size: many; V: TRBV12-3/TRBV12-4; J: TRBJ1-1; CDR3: CASTLPDRIGEAFF; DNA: TGTGCCAGCACCCTTCCGGACAGGATCGGTGAAGCTTTCTTT
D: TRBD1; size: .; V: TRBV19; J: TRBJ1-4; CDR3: CASSMTGKELFF; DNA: TGTGCCAGTAGTATGACAGGGAAAGAACTGTTTTTT
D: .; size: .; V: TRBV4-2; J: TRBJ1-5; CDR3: CASSQGSLRVSNQPQHF; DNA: TGTGCCAGCAGCCAAGGGTCGTTAAGGGTCTCCAATCAGCCCCAGCATTTT
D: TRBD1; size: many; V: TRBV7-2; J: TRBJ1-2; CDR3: CASTRTGAGYGYTF; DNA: TGTGCCAGCACCAGGACAGGGGCGGGATATGGCTACACCTTC
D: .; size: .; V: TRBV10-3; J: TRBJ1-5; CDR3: CAISEFGQTQHF; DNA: TGTGCCATCAGTGAGTTCGGGCAGACCCAGCATTTT
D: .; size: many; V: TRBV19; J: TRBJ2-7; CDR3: CASSSGAYYEQYF; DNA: TGTGCCAGTAGTTCGGGAGCGTACTACGAGCAGTACTTC
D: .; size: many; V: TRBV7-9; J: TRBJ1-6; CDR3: CASSYGSNNSPLHF; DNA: TGTGCCAGCAGCTACGGGAGTAATAATTCACCCCTCCACTTT
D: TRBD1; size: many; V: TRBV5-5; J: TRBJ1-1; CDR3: CASARTGYDTEAFF; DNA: TGTGCCAGCGCCAGGACAGGGTATGACACTGAAGCTTTCTTT
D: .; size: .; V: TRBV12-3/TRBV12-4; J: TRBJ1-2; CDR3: CASSPEREAGYTF; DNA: TGTGCCAGCAGTCCCGAGAGGGAGGCTGGCTACACCTTC
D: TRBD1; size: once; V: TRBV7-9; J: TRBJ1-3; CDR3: CASGHARGTGNTIYF; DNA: TGTGCCAGCGGCCATGCCAGGGGGACTGGAAACACCATATATTTT
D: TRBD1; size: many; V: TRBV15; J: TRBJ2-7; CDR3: CATSRVDRGPYEQYF; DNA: TGTGCCACCAGTCGCGTAGACAGGGGACCCTACGAGCAGTACTTC
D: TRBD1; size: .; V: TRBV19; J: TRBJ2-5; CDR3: CASQRDRDQETQYF; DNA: TGTGCCAGCCAACGAGACAGGGACCAAGAGACCCAGTACTTC
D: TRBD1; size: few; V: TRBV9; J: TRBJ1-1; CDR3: CASRPGTVNTEAFF; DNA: TGTGCCAGTCGCCCCGGGACAGTGAACACTGAAGCTTTCTTT
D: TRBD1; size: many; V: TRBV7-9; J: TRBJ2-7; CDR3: CASSGSDRSSYEQYF; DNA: TGTGCCAGCAGCGGATCGGACAGGAGCTCCTACGAGCAGTACTTC
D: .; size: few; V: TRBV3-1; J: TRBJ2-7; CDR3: CASSQGRDTYYEQYF; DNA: TGTGCCAGCAGCCAAGGACGGGACACCTACTACGAGCAGTACTTC
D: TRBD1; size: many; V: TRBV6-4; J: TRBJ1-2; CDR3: CASSDGQGAGGYTF; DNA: TGTGCCAGCAGTGACGGACAGGGGGCTGGCGGCTACACCTTC
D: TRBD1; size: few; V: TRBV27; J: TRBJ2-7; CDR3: CASSLRQGINEQYF; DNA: TGTGCCAGCAGCCTAAGACAGGGGATCAACGAGCAGTACTTC
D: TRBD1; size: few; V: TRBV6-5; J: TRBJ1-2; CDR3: CASPARDRGVSYGYTF; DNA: TGTGCCAGCCCCGCCCGGGACAGGGGGGTTAGCTATGGCTACACCTTC
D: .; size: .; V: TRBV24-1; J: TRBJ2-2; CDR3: CATSARKGSPGELFF; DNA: TGTGCCACCAGTGCCAGGAAAGGGAGTCCTGGGGAGCTGTTTTTT
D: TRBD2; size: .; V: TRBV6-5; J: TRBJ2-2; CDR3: CASRRTSFTGELFF; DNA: TGTGCCAGCAGACGGACTAGCTTCACCGGGGAGCTGTTTTTT
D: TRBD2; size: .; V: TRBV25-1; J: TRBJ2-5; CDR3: CASSATSGGPDYQTQYF; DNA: TGTGCCAGCAGTGCGACTAGCGGGGGGCCGGATTATCAGACCCAGTACTTC
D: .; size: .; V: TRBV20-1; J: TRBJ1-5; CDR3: CSASLTGGSQPQHF; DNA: TGCAGTGCTAGCTTGACAGGAGGCAGTCAGCCCCAGCATTTT
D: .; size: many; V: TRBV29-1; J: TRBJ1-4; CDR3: CSVEAGTLFF; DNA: TGCAGCGTTGAGGCTGGCACACTGTTTTTT
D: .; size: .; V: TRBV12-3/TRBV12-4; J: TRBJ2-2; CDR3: CASSLHTNTGELFF; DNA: TGTGCCAGCAGCCTCCATACGAACACCGGGGAGCTGTTTTTT
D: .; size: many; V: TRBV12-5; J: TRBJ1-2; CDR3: CASGPAGAHYGYTF; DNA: TGTGCTAGTGGTCCTGCGGGGGCTCACTATGGCTACACCTTC
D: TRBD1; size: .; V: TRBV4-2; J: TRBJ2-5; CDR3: CASSQDLGTGRRETQYF; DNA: TGTGCCAGCAGCCAAGATCTTGGGACAGGGCGGAGAGAGACCCAGTACTTC
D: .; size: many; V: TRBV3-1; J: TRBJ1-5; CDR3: CASSHRALNQPQHF; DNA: TGTGCCAGCAGCCACAGGGCACTCAATCAGCCCCAGCATTTT
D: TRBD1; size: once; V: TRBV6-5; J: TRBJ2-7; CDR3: CASSKTGTGYEQYF; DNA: TGTGCCAGCAGTAAAACCGGGACAGGGTACGAGCAGTACTTC
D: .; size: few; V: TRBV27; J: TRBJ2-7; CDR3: CASSLGTEQYF; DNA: TGTGCCAGCAGTCTCGGGACCGAGCAGTACTTC
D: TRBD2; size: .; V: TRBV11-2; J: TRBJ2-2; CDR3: CAIRREGGRANTGELFF; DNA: TGTGCCATCCGGCGGGAGGGCGGGAGAGCGAACACCGGGGAGCTGTTTTTT
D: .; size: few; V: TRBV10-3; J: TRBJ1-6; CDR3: CASRVQGRGRSPLHF; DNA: TGTGCCAGCAGAGTACAGGGCCGCGGTCGTTCACCCCTCCACTTT
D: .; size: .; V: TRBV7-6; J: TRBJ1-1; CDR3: CASSLAQGFATEAFF; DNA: TGTGCCAGCAGCTTAGCCCAGGGTTTTGCGACTGAAGCTTTCTTT
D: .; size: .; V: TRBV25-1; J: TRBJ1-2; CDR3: CASSAIDTAYGYTF; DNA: TGTGCCAGCAGTGCCATCGACACCGCCTATGGCTACACCTTC
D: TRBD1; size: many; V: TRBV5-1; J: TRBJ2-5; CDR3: CASRGQDETQYF; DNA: TGCGCCAGCCGGGGACAGGACGAGACCCAGTACTTC
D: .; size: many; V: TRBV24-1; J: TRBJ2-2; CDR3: CATSDSFAGSNTGELFF; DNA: TGTGCCACCAGTGATTCCTTTGCGGGATCGAACACCGGGGAGCTGTTTTTT